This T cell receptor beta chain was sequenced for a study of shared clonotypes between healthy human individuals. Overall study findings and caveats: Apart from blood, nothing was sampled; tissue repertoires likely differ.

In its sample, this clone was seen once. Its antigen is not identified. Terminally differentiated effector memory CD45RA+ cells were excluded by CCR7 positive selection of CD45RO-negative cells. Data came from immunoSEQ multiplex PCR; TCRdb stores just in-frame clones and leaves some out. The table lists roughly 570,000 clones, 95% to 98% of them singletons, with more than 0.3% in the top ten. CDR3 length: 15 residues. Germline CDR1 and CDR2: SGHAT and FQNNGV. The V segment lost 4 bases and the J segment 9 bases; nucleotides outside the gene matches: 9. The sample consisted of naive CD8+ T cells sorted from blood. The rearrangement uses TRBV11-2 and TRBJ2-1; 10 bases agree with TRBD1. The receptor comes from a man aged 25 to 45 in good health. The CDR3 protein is CASSSSGQGFIEQFF. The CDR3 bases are TGTGCCAGCAGCTCCTCGGGACAGGGGTTTATTGAGCAGTTCTTC.